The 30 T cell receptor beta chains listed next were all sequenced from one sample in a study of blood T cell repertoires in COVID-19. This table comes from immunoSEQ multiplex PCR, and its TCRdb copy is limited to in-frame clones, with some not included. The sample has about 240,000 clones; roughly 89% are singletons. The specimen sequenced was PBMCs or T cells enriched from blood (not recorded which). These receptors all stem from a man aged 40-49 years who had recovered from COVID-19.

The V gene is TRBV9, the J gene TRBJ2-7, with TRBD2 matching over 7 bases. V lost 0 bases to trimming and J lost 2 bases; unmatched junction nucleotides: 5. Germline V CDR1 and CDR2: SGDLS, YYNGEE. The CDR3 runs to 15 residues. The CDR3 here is CASSVGGGRAYEQYF. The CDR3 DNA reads TGTGCCAGCAGCGTAGGTGGAGGGAGGGCCTACGAGCAGTACTTC.

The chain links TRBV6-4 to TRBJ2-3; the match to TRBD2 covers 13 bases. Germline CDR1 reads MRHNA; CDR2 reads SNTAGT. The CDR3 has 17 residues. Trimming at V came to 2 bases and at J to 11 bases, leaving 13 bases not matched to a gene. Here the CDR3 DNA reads TGTGCCAGCAGTGACGGACTAGCGGGGGCCCCACCAGAGAGGCAGTATTTT. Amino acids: CASSDGLAGAPPERQYF.

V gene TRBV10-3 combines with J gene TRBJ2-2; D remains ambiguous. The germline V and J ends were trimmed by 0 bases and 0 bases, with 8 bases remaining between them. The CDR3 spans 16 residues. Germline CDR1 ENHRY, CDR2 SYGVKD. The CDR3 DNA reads TGTGCCATCAGTGAGTCACATTATGCGAACACCGGGGAGCTGTTTTTT. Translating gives CAISESHYANTGELFF.

The DNA of the CDR3 is TGTGCCAGCAGCGGGGGACAGGTCGGTTCCTATGGCTACACCTTC. It is translated as CASSGGQVGSYGYTF. V is TRBV9 and J is TRBJ1-2; 8 bases map to TRBD1. V shed 3 bases and J 4 bases; nucleotides not matched to a gene: 8. Germline loops: CDR1 SGDLS, CDR2 YYNGEE. The CDR3 contains 15 residues. Drawing the rest from reference TRBV9 and TRBJ1-2, the complete variable domain is DSGVTQTPKHLITATGQRVTLRCSPRSGDLSVYWYQQSLDQGLQFLIQYYNGEERAKGNILERFSAQQFPDLHSELNLSSLELGDSALYFCASSGGQVGSYGYTFGSGTRLTVV.

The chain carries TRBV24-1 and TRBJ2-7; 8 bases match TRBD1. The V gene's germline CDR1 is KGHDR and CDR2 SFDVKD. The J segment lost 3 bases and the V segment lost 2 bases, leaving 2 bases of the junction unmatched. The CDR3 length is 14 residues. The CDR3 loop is CATSDSTGGYEQYF. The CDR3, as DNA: TGTGCCACCAGTGATTCCACAGGGGGCTACGAGCAGTACTTC.

CDR3 amino acids: CASSLEGAAEQFF. CDR3 sequence (DNA): TGTGCCAGCAGCTTAGAGGGGGCGGCTGAGCAGTTCTTC. This rearrangement joins TRBV7-8 to TRBJ2-1; 7 bases match TRBD1. Trimming cost V 1 base and J 9 bases; bases outside gene matches: 3. Looked up from germline, CDR1 is SGHVS and CDR2 is FQNEAQ. The CDR3 consists of 13 residues.

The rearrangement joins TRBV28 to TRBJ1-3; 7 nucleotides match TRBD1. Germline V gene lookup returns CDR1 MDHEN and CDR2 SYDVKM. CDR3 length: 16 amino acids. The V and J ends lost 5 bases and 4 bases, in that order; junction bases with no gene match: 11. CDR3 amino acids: CASSPAITGAGNTIYF. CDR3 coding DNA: TGTGCCAGCAGTCCCGCTATCACAGGGGCGGGAAACACCATATATTTT.

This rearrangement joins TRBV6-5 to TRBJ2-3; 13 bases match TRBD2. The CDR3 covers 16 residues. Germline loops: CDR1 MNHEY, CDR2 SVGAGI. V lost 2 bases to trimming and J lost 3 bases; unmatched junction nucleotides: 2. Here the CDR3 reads CASSYGLAGATDTQYF. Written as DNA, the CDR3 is TGTGCCAGCAGTTACGGACTAGCGGGAGCAACAGATACGCAGTATTTT.

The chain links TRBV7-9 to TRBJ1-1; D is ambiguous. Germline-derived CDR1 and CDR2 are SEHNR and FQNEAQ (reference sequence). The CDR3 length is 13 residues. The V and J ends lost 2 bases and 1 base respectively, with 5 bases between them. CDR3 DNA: TGTGCCAGCAGCTTAATAGCGAACACTGAAGCTTTCTTT. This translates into CASSLIANTEAFF.

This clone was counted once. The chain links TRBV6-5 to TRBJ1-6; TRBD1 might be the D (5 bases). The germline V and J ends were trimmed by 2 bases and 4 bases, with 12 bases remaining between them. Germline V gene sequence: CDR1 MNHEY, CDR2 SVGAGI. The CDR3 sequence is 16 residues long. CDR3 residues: CASSYNLGGYNSPLHF. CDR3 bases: TGTGCCAGCAGTTACAATCTCGGGGGTTATAATTCACCCCTCCACTTT.

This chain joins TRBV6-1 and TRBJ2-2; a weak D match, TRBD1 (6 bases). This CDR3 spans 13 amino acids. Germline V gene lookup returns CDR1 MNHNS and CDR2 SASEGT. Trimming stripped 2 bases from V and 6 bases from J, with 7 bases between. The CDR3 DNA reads TGTGCCAGCAGTGAACAGGGGCCCGGGGAGCTGTTTTTT. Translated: CASSEQGPGELFF.

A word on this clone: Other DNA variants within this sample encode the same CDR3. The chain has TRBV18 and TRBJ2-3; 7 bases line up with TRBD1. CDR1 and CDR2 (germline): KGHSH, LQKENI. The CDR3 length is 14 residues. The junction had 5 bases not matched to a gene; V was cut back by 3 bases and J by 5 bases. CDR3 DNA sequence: TGTGCCAGCTCACCGAGGGGGCGAGGAGATACGCAGTATTTT. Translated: CASSPRGRGDTQYF.

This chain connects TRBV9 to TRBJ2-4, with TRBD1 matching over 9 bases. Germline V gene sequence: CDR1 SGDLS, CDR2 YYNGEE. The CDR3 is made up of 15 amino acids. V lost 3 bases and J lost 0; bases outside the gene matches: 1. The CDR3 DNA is TGTGCCAGCAGCGACAGGGGGCTAGCCAAAAACATTCAGTACTTC. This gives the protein CASSDRGLAKNIQYF.

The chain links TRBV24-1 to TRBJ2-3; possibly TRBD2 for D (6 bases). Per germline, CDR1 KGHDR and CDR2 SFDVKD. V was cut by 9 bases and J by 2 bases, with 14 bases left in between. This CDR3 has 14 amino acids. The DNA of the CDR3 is TGTGCCACCCAAAGGAGGGGTTTCACAGATACGCAGTATTTT. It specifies CATQRRGFTDTQYF.

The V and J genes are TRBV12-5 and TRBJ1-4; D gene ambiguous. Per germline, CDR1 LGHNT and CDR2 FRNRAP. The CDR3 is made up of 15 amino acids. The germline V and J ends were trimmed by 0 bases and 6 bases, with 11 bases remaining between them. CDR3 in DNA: TGTGCTAGTGGTTTGGTTACGGGTCGGGATGAAAAACTGTTTTTT. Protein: CASGLVTGRDEKLFF.

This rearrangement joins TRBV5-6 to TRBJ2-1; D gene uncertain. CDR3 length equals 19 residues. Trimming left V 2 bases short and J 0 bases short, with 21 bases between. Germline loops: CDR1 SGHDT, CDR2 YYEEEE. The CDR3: CASSLVFPVWADSYNEQFF. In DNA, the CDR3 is TGTGCCAGCAGCTTAGTTTTCCCAGTGTGGGCCGACTCCTACAATGAGCAGTTCTTC.

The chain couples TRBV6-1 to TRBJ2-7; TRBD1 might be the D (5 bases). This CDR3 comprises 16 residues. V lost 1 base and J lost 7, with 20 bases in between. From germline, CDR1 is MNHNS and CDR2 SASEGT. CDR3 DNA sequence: TGTGCCAGCAGTGAAGGCTTGACAGTGGTGCCGTGGGAGCAGTACTTC. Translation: CASSEGLTVVPWEQYF.

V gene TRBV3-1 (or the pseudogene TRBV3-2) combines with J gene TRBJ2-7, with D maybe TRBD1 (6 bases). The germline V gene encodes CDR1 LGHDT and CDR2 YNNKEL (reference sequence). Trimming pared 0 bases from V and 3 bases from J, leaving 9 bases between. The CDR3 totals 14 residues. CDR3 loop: CASSQDQGLYEQYF. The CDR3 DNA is TGTGCCAGCAGCCAAGATCAGGGGCTCTACGAGCAGTACTTC.

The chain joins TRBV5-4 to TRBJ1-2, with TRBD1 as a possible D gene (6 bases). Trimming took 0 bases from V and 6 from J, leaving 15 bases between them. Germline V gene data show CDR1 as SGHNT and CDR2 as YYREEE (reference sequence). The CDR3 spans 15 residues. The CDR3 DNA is TGTGCCAGCAGCTTGGAACCAGGGGCCATAAATGGCTACACCTTC. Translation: CASSLEPGAINGYTF.

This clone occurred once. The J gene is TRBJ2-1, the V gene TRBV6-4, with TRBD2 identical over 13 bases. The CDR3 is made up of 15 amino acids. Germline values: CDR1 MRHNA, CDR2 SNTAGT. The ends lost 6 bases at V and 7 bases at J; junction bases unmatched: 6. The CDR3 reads CASSDGLAGANEQFF. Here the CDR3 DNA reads TGTGCCAGCAGCGACGGACTAGCGGGAGCAAATGAGCAGTTCTTC.

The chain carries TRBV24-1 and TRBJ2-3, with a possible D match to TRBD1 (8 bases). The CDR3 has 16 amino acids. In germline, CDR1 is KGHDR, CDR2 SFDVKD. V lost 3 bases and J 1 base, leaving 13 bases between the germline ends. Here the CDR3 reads CATSDRQGRGTDTQYF. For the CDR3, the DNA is TGTGCCACCAGTGATCGACAGGGGAGGGGCACAGATACGCAGTATTTT.

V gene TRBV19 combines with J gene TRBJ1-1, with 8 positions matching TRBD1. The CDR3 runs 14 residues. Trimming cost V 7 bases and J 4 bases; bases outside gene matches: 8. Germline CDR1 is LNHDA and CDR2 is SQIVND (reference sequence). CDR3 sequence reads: CASTFRGRGTEAFF. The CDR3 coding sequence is TGTGCCAGTACCTTCAGGGGGCGCGGCACTGAAGCTTTCTTT.

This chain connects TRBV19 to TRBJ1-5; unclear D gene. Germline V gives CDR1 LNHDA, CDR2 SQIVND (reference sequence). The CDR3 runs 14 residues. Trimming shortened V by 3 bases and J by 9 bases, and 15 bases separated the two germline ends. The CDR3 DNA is TGTGCCAGTAGTATTGACGGAGGGTTAGGGCCCCAGCATTTT. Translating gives CASSIDGGLGPQHF.

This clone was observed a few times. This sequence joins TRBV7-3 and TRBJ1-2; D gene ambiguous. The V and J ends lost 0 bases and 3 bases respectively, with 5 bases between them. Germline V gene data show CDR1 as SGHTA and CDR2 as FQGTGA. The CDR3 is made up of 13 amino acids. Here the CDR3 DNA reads TGTGCCAGCAGCTTAACCGGGGACTATGGCTACACCTTC. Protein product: CASSLTGDYGYTF.

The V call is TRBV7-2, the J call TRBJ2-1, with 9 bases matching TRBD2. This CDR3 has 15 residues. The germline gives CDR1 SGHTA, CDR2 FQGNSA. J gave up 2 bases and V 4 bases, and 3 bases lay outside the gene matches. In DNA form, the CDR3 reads TGTGCCAGCAGCTCCATAGCGGGAGCCTACAATGAGCAGTTCTTC. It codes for CASSSIAGAYNEQFF.

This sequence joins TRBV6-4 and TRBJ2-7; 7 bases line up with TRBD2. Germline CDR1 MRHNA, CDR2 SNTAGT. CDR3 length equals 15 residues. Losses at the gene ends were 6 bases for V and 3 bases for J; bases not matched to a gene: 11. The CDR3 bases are TGTGCCAGCAGCCCCCTGGGCGGGGGTCTCTACGAGCAGTACTTC. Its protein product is CASSPLGGGLYEQYF.

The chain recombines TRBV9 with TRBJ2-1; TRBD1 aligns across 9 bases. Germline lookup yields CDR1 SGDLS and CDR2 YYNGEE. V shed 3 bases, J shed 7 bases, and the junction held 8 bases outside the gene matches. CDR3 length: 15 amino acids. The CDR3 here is CASSDPGQGRNEQFF. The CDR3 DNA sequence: TGTGCCAGCAGCGACCCGGGACAGGGTCGGAATGAGCAGTTCTTC.

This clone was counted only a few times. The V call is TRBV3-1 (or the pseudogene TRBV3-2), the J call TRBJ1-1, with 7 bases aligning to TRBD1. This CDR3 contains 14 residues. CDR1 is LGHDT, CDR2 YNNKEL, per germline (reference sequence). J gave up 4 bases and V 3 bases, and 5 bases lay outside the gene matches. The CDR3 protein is CASSHKAGGTEAFF. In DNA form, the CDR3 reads TGTGCCAGCAGCCATAAGGCAGGGGGCACTGAAGCTTTCTTT.

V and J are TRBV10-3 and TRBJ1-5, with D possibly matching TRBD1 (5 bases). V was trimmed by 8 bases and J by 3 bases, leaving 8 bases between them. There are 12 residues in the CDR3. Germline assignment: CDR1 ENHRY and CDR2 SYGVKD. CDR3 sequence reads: CAIGANNQPQHF. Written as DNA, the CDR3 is TGTGCCATCGGGGCCAACAATCAGCCCCAGCATTTT.

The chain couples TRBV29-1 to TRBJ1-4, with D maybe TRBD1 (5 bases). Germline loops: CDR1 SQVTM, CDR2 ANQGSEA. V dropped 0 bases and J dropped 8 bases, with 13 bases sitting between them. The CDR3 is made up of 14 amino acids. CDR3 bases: TGCAGCGTTGAAGAGGCACAGGCGGGAGAAAAACTGTTTTTT. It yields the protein CSVEEAQAGEKLFF.